This T cell receptor beta chain comes out of a study of CD8 T cells in ankylosing spondylitis. Study-level points and caveats: Past research had described some motif variants in reactive arthritis synovial fluid and blood. There was a TCR beta motif, made of 7 or 8 highly homologous variants, that appeared characteristic of ankylosing spondylitis blood.

Germline CDR1 SGHRS, CDR2 YFSETQ. The CDR3 loop spans 13 amino acids. Unmatched junction bases numbered 5, after V lost 4 bases and J lost 6 bases. Concerning this clonotype itself: Its antigen is currently unknown.

Making the TCR beta libraries involved quantitative 5'-RACE with molecular barcodes. TCRdb reprocessed the 5' RACE reads via MiXCR and lists one record per CDR3 protein. This table holds over 700,000 distinct CDR3 sequences, 15% to 20% found once. The source is a male donor with ankylosing spondylitis. Sequencing was done on a sample of blood, either unsorted or a sorted T cell fraction (not recorded which). The V and J genes are TRBV5-1 and TRBJ2-7, with 9 bases matching TRBD1. In DNA form, the CDR3 reads TGCGCCAGCAGCCGGACAGGGGAGACCGAGCAGTACTTC. This gives the protein CASSRTGETEQYF.